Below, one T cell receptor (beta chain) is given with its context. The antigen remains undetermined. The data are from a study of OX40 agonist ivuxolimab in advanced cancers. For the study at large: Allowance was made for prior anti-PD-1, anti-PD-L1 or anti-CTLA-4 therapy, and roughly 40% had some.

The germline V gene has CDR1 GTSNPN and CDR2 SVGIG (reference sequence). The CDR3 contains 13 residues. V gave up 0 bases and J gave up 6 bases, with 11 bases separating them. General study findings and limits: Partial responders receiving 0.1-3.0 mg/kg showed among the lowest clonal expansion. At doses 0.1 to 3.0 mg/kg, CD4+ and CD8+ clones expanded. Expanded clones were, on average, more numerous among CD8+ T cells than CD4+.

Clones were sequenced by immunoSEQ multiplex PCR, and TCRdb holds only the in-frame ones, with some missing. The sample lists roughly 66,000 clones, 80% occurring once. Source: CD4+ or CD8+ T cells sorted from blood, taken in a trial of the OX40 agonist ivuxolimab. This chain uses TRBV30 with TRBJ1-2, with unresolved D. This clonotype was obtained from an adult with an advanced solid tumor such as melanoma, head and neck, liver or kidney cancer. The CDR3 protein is CAWSVRRDHGYTF. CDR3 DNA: TGTGCCTGGAGTGTACGTCGGGATCATGGCTACACCTTC.